The rows below give T cell receptor beta chains drawn from one sample of a study of cytomegalovirus exposure and HLA in healthy donors. Here immunoSEQ multiplex PCR was the method, and the copy in TCRdb shows in-frame clones only, minus some. The sample yields about 160,000 clones, about 89% seen once. Sequencing input: PBMCs. The receptors here all came from a woman aged 18-30 years in good health and CMV-seropositive. Each CDR3 is given with its conserved first and last residue. Each record gives: D gene, V gene, clone size, J gene, CDR3 DNA, CDR3 protein. The D gene is left open where the match is weak. Not all rows give a size; the values are once, few, many and, for expanded clones, a class.

D: NA
V: TRBV10-1
size: NA
J: TRBJ2-7
DNA: TGCGCCAGCACCCTTCGCGGGCTAGACTCCTACGAGCAGTACTTC
CDR3: CASTLRGLDSYEQYF

D: NA
V: TRBV5-1
size: NA
J: TRBJ2-3
DNA: TGCGCCAGCAGCTTGGGAGTAGTCGGGAGCGCAGATACGCAGTATTTT
CDR3: CASSLGVVGSADTQYF

D: TRBD1
V: TRBV5-1
size: NA
J: TRBJ2-6
DNA: TGCGCCAGCAGCTTGGCCCCGGGACAGGGGGCGTCGGGGGCCAACGTCCTGACTTTC
CDR3: CASSLAPGQGASGANVLTF

D: TRBD2
V: TRBV2
size: NA
J: TRBJ2-7
DNA: TGTGCCAGCAGTGAATCGGGAGGAGAATACTACGAGCAGTACTTC
CDR3: CASSESGGEYYEQYF

D: NA
V: TRBV6-1
size: many
J: TRBJ2-2
DNA: TGTGCCAGCAGTGAAGGACTAGCGAACACCGGGGAGCTGTTTTTT
CDR3: CASSEGLANTGELFF

D: TRBD2
V: TRBV6-5
size: NA
J: TRBJ2-2
DNA: TGTGCCAGCATCCGACTAGCGGGGGGGACCGGGGAGCTGTTTTTT
CDR3: CASIRLAGGTGELFF

D: NA
V: TRBV9
size: NA
J: TRBJ2-1
DNA: TGTGCCAGCAGCGTAGTTGGGGGACAAGCTCAGTTCTTC
CDR3: CASSVVGGQAQFF

D: NA
V: TRBV6-5
size: NA
J: TRBJ1-3
DNA: TGTGCCAGCAGTCCCCTAGACTCTGGAAACACCATATATTTT
CDR3: CASSPLDSGNTIYF

D: NA
V: TRBV2
size: few
J: TRBJ2-7
DNA: TGTGCCAGCACCGGAGAGGGCTACGAGCAGTACTTC
CDR3: CASTGEGYEQYF

D: NA
V: TRBV19
size: NA
J: TRBJ1-1
DNA: TGTGCCAGTAGTCTGTACCGAGGGGGCACTGAAGCTTTCTTT
CDR3: CASSLYRGGTEAFF

D: TRBD1
V: TRBV7-9
size: NA
J: TRBJ1-2
DNA: TGTGCCAGCAGCCCCGGACAGGTCGGTGGCTACACCTTC
CDR3: CASSPGQVGGYTF

D: TRBD2
V: TRBV19
size: NA
J: TRBJ2-3
DNA: TGTGCCAGTAGTATCCTCGGACTAGCGGAGGCCACAGATACGCAGTATTTT
CDR3: CASSILGLAEATDTQYF

D: TRBD1
V: TRBV28
size: NA
J: TRBJ1-2
DNA: TGTGCCAGCAGACAGGGGAGTCGTGGCTACACCTTC
CDR3: CASRQGSRGYTF

D: NA
V: TRBV7-2
size: NA
J: TRBJ2-1
DNA: TGTGCCAGCGCATCTACGGGTGACAATGAGCAGTTCTTC
CDR3: CASASTGDNEQFF

D: NA
V: TRBV19
size: NA
J: TRBJ1-5
DNA: TGTGCCAGTAGTGGGAGGATCCGGGACGCTTCAACTAGCAATCAGCCCCAGCATTTT
CDR3: CASSGRIRDASTSNQPQHF

D: TRBD1
V: TRBV19
size: NA
J: TRBJ2-7
DNA: TGTGCCAGTAGGGACGGACAGGTTCCCTACGAGCAGTACTTC
CDR3: CASRDGQVPYEQYF

D: NA
V: TRBV20-1
size: NA
J: TRBJ2-1
DNA: TGCAGTGTCCCCGCGGGTGAGCAGTTCTTC
CDR3: CSVPAGEQFF

D: TRBD2
V: TRBV6-4
size: NA
J: TRBJ2-1
DNA: TGTGCCAGCAGTGACTCGGCGCTAGCGGGAGGGCCTAGCTCCTACAATGAGCAGTTCTTC
CDR3: CASSDSALAGGPSSYNEQFF

D: NA
V: TRBV6-5
size: NA
J: TRBJ1-4
DNA: TGTGCCAGCAGTTTTACCACAGGGCCAACTAATGAAAAACTGTTTTTT
CDR3: CASSFTTGPTNEKLFF

D: NA
V: TRBV18
size: NA
J: TRBJ2-5
DNA: TGTGCCAGCTCCCCGGACAGACAAGAGACCCAGTACTTC
CDR3: CASSPDRQETQYF

D: NA
V: TRBV6-1
size: NA
J: TRBJ2-2
DNA: TGTGCCAGCAGGGGGGGGAACACCGGGGAGCTGTTTTTT
CDR3: CASRGGNTGELFF

D: TRBD1
V: TRBV6-5
size: NA
J: TRBJ2-7
DNA: TGTGCCAGCAGTTACTCGGAGACAGGGAGATACGAGCAGTACTTC
CDR3: CASSYSETGRYEQYF

D: TRBD1
V: TRBV9
size: NA
J: TRBJ2-5
DNA: TGTGCCAGCAGCGCCCTCGGACAGGGGGCCGGGACCCAGTACTTC
CDR3: CASSALGQGAGTQYF

D: TRBD1
V: TRBV28
size: NA
J: TRBJ2-5
DNA: TGTGCCAGCAGTTTGACAGGGCGAAAGACCCAGTACTTC
CDR3: CASSLTGRKTQYF

D: NA
V: TRBV15
size: NA
J: TRBJ2-7
DNA: TGTGCCACCAGCCTAGACCGGAGCTCCTACGAGCAGTACTTC
CDR3: CATSLDRSSYEQYF

D: TRBD1
V: TRBV4-3
size: NA
J: TRBJ2-7
DNA: TGCGCCAGCAGCCATGGGACAGGGCCGAACGAGCAGTACTTC
CDR3: CASSHGTGPNEQYF

D: TRBD2
V: TRBV27
size: NA
J: TRBJ2-7
DNA: TGTGCCAGCGGTCTAGCGGGAGCGAAGTACGAGCAGTACTTC
CDR3: CASGLAGAKYEQYF

D: NA
V: TRBV7-8
size: NA
J: TRBJ2-1
DNA: TGTGCCAGCAGCTTAGCGGAGACTAGCAATGAGCAGTTCTTC
CDR3: CASSLAETSNEQFF

D: TRBD1
V: TRBV18
size: NA
J: TRBJ2-7
DNA: TGTGCCAGCTCACTCGGGGACAGGGTTTCCTACGAGCAGTACTTC
CDR3: CASSLGDRVSYEQYF

D: TRBD1
V: TRBV19
size: NA
J: TRBJ2-2
DNA: TGTGCCAGTAGTAGCCGGGACAGGGGTCTCGGGGAGCTGTTTTTT
CDR3: CASSSRDRGLGELFF

D: TRBD1
V: TRBV6-7
size: NA
J: TRBJ2-2
DNA: TGTGCCAGCAGTTACTCGAAGGGACAGGGGACCACCGGGGAGCTGTTTTTT
CDR3: CASSYSKGQGTTGELFF

D: TRBD1
V: TRBV4-1
size: NA
J: TRBJ1-2
DNA: TGCGCCAGCAGCCAGCCGATCGGACAGGGATTGAATGGCTACACCTTC
CDR3: CASSQPIGQGLNGYTF

D: NA
V: TRBV29-1
size: NA
J: TRBJ1-4
DNA: TGCAGCGTTGAAGCTCTCGACGGGGCAACTAATGAAAAACTGTTTTTT
CDR3: CSVEALDGATNEKLFF

D: NA
V: TRBV5-6
size: NA
J: TRBJ2-5
DNA: TGTGCCAGCAGCTGGGGGGACGGGCGGGAAGAGACCCAGTACTTC
CDR3: CASSWGDGREETQYF

D: NA
V: TRBV6-1
size: NA
J: TRBJ2-3
DNA: TGTGCCACGAAGTGGGCTAGCGAGGCAGATACGCAGTATTTT
CDR3: CATKWASEADTQYF

D: TRBD2
V: TRBV5-6
size: NA
J: TRBJ2-7
DNA: TGTGCCAGCACCCCGGGGGGGTTCACCTACGAGCAGTACTTC
CDR3: CASTPGGFTYEQYF

D: NA
V: TRBV4-3
size: NA
J: TRBJ1-1
DNA: TGCGCCAGCAGCCAAGATCTCTACGGGTTGAACACTGAAGCTTTCTTT
CDR3: CASSQDLYGLNTEAFF

D: NA
V: TRBV15
size: NA
J: TRBJ1-4
DNA: TGTGCCACCCACAAAGGCGATGTGGATTGGCCAACAGGGATCGGTGAAAAACTGTTTTTT
CDR3: CATHKGDVDWPTGIGEKLFF

D: TRBD1
V: TRBV5-1
size: NA
J: TRBJ1-6
DNA: TGCGCCAGCAGCCTATCCGGGACAGGGGGCAATTCACCCCTCCACTTT
CDR3: CASSLSGTGGNSPLHF

D: TRBD1
V: TRBV28
size: NA
J: TRBJ1-1
DNA: TGTGCCAGCAGTTCCCATTGGGACAGGTCCACGGAGGGTGAAGCTTTCTTT
CDR3: CASSSHWDRSTEGEAFF

D: TRBD1
V: TRBV13
size: NA
J: TRBJ1-2
DNA: TGTGCCAGCAGCTCGGACCTGGACAGGGAAAACTATGGCTACACCTTC
CDR3: CASSSDLDRENYGYTF